Listed below are T cell receptor beta chains from one sample, sequenced in a study of HIV-infected patients and healthy controls. MiXCR was run by TCRdb on the 5' RACE reads, yielding one entry per CDR3 protein. Counted here are thousands of distinct CDR3 sequences, around 8% occurring once; the ten biggest clones make up about 20%. The sample in question was blood, obtained before antiretroviral therapy. The receptors originated from an adult with HIV infection. CDR3s include the opening cysteine and the closing phenylalanine or tryptophan. A D gene is named only where the DNA matches it firmly. Size tells how often a clone was seen (once, few, many) or the class of an expanded clone, and some rows leave it out.

D gene	J gene	V gene	clone size	CDR3 protein	CDR3 DNA
-	TRBJ2-1	TRBV11-2	-	CASSLLAGPYNEQFF	TGTGCCAGCAGCCTACTGGCGGGACCATACAATGAGCAGTTCTTC
TRBD2	TRBJ2-1	TRBV7-2	many	CASSRTSGAPSIYNEQFF	TGTGCCAGCAGCCGGACTAGCGGGGCCCCCTCGATCTACAATGAGCAGTTCTTC
TRBD2	TRBJ2-2	TRBV10-3	many	CAISDGLAATGELFF	TGTGCCATCAGTGACGGGCTAGCGGCCACCGGGGAGCTGTTTTTT
TRBD2	TRBJ2-3	TRBV2	medium-sized	CASEGRGTDTQYF	TGTGCCAGTGAGGGGCGGGGGACAGATACGCAGTATTTT
-	TRBJ2-2	TRBV27	medium-sized	CASSLGAATGELFF	TGTGCCAGCAGTTTAGGGGCCGCCACCGGGGAGCTGTTTTTT
-	TRBJ2-5	TRBV12-3/TRBV12-4	few	CASSPRETQYF	TGTGCCAGCAGTCCGAGGGAGACCCAGTACTTC
-	TRBJ2-6	TRBV25-1	-	CASMSWDGISGANVLTF	TGTGCCAGCATGTCTTGGGACGGCATCTCTGGGGCCAACGTCCTGACTTTC
TRBD1	TRBJ2-1	TRBV12-5	few	CASGFYSGTGTLSEQFF	TGTGCTAGTGGTTTTTATTCCGGGACAGGGACTTTAAGTGAGCAGTTCTTC
-	TRBJ2-7	TRBV19	many	CASSLRGTPHEQYF	TGTGCCAGTAGCCTACGCGGGACCCCACACGAGCAGTACTTC
-	TRBJ2-3	TRBV7-6	many	CASSLQTSSTDTQYF	TGTGCCAGCAGCTTACAGACCTCTAGCACAGATACGCAGTATTTT
-	TRBJ1-1	TRBV6-5	few	CASSGRSGGREAFF	TGTGCCAGCAGTGGACGGTCTGGGGGGCGGGAAGCTTTCTTT
-	TRBJ1-2	TRBV29-1	medium-sized	CSVEGGGGGGYGYTF	TGCAGCGTTGAAGGAGGCGGCGGGGGAGGCTATGGCTACACCTTC
TRBD1	TRBJ2-4	TRBV2	medium-sized	CASSEDRGVYF	TGTGCCAGCAGTGAAGACAGGGGGGTATACTTC
TRBD2	TRBJ2-5	TRBV7-3	medium-sized	CASSTLAGETQYF	TGTGCCAGCAGCACACTAGCGGGAGAGACCCAGTACTTC
-	TRBJ2-1	TRBV3-1	many	CASSQIAGSNEQFF	TGTGCCAGCAGCCAAATCGCGGGTAGCAATGAGCAGTTCTTC
-	TRBJ1-5	TRBV12-3/TRBV12-4	few	CASSLASLGQRTNQPQHF	TGTGCCAGCAGTTTAGCGAGTCTTGGACAGAGAACGAATCAGCCCCAGCATTTT
-	TRBJ2-3	TRBV2	medium-sized	CASSARRGTDTQYF	TGTGCCAGCAGCGCGAGGAGGGGCACAGATACGCAGTATTTT
-	TRBJ2-5	TRBV14	many	CASSQDRAYQETQYF	TGTGCCAGCAGCCAAGATCGGGCATACCAAGAGACCCAGTACTTC
TRBD2	TRBJ2-1	TRBV20-1	medium-sized	CSASRARGGNEQFF	TGCAGTGCTAGCCGCGCTCGCGGGGGCAATGAGCAGTTCTTC
-	TRBJ2-5	TRBV11-2	many	CASTRNVGQETQYF	TGTGCCAGCACGAGAAATGTGGGCCAAGAGACCCAGTACTTC
-	TRBJ2-5	TRBV29-1	many	CSVELAQETQYF	TGCAGCGTTGAACTGGCCCAAGAGACCCAGTACTTC
-	TRBJ2-5	TRBV10-1	-	CASSEASQETQYF	TGCGCCAGCAGTGAAGCATCCCAAGAGACCCAGTACTTC
TRBD2	TRBJ2-1	TRBV6-6	many	CASSLGGAGNEQFF	TGTGCCAGCAGCCTCGGGGGGGCGGGTAATGAGCAGTTCTTC
-	TRBJ2-5	TRBV19	many	CASSLSQGLAQETQYF	TGTGCCAGTAGTCTCTCTCAGGGGCTAGCTCAAGAGACCCAGTACTTC
TRBD2	TRBJ2-7	TRBV6-1	-	CASSDYSGPIYEQYF	TGTGCCAGCAGTGATTATAGCGGGCCCATCTACGAGCAGTACTTC
-	TRBJ2-1	TRBV6-6	medium-sized	CASSSMGAEQFF	TGTGCCAGCAGTAGCATGGGCGCTGAGCAGTTCTTC
-	TRBJ1-1	TRBV30	medium-sized	CAWSRGGPTEAFF	TGTGCCTGGAGTCGCGGGGGACCCACTGAAGCTTTCTTT
-	TRBJ2-2	TRBV19	-	CASSILNSGNTGELFF	TGTGCCAGTAGTATTTTGAATAGCGGGAACACCGGGGAGCTGTTTTTT
-	TRBJ1-1	TRBV6-5	medium-sized	CASSYYRAGAEAFF	TGTGCCAGCAGTTACTACAGGGCCGGGGCTGAAGCTTTCTTT